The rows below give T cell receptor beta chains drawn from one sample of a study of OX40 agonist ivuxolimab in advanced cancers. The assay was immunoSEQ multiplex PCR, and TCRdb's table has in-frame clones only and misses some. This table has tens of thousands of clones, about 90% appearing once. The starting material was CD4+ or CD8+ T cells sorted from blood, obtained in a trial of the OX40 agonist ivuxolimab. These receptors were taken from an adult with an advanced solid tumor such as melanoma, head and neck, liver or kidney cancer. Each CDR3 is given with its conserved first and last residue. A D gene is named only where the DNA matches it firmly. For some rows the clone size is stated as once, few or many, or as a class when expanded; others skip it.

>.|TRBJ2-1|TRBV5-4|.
CASSEGGASYNEQFF
TGTGCCAGCAGTGAAGGGGGGGCATCCTACAATGAGCAGTTCTTC
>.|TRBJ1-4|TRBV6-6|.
CASSHSQGSTNEKLFF
TGTGCCAGCAGTCACTCACAGGGATCAACTAATGAAAAACTGTTTTTT
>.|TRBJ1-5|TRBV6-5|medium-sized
CASSYSNRANQPQHF
TGTGCCAGCAGTTACTCGAACAGGGCAAATCAGCCCCAGCATTTT
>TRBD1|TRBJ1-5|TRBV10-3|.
CAIRGPESNQPQHF
TGTGCCATTAGGGGGCCTGAGAGCAATCAGCCCCAGCATTTT
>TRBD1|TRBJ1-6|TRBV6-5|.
CASSYMDRNNSPLHF
TGTGCCAGCAGTTACATGGACAGGAATAATTCACCCCTCCACTTT
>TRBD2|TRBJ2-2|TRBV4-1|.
CASSQKTSRSSGELFF
TGCGCCAGCAGCCAAAAGACTAGCAGGAGTTCCGGGGAGCTGTTTTTT
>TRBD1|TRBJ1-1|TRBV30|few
CAWEGQINTEAFF
TGTGCCTGGGAGGGACAGATCAACACTGAAGCTTTCTTT
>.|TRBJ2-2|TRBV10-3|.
CAISESKAAGELFF
TGTGCCATCAGTGAGTCTAAGGCGGCCGGGGAGCTGTTTTTT
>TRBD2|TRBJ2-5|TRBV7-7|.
CASSLSLAGKGKETQYF
TGTGCTAGCAGCTTATCGTTAGCGGGAAAGGGGAAAGAGACCCAGTACTTC
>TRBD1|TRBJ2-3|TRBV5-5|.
CASSLEWGQLPDTQYF
TGTGCCAGCAGCTTGGAGTGGGGACAGCTCCCAGATACGCAGTATTTT
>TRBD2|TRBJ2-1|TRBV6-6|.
CASSSLRELGEQFF
TGTGCCAGCAGTTCCTTGCGGGAGTTGGGTGAGCAGTTCTTC
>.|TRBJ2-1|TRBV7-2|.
CASSLSRGTYNEQFF
TGTGCCAGCAGCTTAAGTCGGGGGACCTACAATGAGCAGTTCTTC
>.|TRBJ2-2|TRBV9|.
CASSVVEVGELFF
TGTGCCAGCAGCGTAGTTGAAGTTGGGGAGCTGTTTTTT
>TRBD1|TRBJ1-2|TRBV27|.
CASSLSGEPLQGRGYGYTF
TGTGCCAGCAGTTTATCGGGAGAGCCCCTACAGGGGCGCGGGTATGGCTACACCTTC
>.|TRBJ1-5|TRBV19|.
CASSHQNTYSNQPQHF
TGTGCCAGTAGTCACCAAAATACTTATAGCAATCAGCCCCAGCATTTT
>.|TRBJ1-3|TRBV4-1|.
CASSQDIGLAISGNTIYF
TGCGCCAGCAGCCAAGATATCGGACTGGCAATCTCTGGAAACACCATATATTTT
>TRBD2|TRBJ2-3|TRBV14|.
CASSPRLAGADTQYF
TGTGCCAGCAGCCCAAGACTAGCGGGGGCAGATACGCAGTATTTT
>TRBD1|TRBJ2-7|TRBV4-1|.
CASSQPGQGDYEQYF
TGCGCCAGCAGCCAACCTGGACAGGGAGATTACGAGCAGTACTTC
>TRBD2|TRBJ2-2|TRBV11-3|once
CASSPGLAGGRTGELFF
TGTGCCAGCAGCCCCGGACTAGCGGGAGGGCGAACCGGGGAGCTGTTTTTT
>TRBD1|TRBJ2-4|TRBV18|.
CASSPRDRDTKNIQYF
TGTGCCAGCTCGCCCCGGGACAGGGACACCAAAAACATTCAGTACTTC